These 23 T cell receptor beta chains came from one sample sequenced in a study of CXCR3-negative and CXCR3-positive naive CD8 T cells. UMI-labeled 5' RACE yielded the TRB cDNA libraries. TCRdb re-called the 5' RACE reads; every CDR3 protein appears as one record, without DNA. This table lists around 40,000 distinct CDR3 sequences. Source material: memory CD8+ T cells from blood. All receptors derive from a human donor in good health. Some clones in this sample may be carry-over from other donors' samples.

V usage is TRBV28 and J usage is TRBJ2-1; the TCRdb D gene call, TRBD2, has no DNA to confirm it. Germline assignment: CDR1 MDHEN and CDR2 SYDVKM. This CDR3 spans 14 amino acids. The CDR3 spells CASSTLSGYNEQFF.

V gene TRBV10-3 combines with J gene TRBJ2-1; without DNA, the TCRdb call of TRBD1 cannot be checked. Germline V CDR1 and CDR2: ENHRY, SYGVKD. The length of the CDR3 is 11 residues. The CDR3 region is CAISSGYEQFF.

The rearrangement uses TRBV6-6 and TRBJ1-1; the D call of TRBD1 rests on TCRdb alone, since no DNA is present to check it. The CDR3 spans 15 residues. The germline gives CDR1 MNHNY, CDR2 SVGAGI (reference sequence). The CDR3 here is CASSYESTGSTEAFF.

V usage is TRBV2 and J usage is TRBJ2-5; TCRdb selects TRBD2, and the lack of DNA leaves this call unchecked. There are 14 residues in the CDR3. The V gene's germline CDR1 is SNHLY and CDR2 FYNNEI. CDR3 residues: CASSRTSGLAAQYF.

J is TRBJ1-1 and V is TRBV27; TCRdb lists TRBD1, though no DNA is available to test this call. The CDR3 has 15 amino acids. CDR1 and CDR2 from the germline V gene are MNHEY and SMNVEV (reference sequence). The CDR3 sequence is CASSLLAGVDTEAFF.

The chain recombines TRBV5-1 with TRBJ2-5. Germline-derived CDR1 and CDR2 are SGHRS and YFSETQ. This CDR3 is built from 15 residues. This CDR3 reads CASSSVGNTAETQYF.

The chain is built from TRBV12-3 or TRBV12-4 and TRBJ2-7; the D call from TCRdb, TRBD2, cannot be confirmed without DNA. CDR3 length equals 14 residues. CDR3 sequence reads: CASSSREPTYEQYF.

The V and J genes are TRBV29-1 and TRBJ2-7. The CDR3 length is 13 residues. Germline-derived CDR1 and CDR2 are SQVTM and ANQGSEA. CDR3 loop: CSVEEGGIYEQYF.

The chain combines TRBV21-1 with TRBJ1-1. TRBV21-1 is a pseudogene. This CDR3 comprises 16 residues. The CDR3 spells CASSKGWEGIRTEAFF.

CDR3 sequence reads: CASSLVAPSPEQYF. This chain joins TRBV7-3 and TRBJ2-7; TCRdb reports TRBD1, a call that lacks DNA to check it against. CDR3 length equals 14 residues. Germline V gene lookup returns CDR1 SGHTA and CDR2 FQGTGA.

The CDR3 sequence: CASSLGASGNFYEQYF. The chain employs TRBV28 and TRBJ2-7; the TCRdb call, TRBD2, lacks DNA for checking. CDR1 and CDR2 (germline): MDHEN, SYDVKM. This CDR3 comprises 16 residues.

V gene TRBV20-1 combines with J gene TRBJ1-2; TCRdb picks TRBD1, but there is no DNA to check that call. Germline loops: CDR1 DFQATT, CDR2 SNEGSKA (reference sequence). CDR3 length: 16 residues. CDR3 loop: CSARDFWTVEGYGYTF.

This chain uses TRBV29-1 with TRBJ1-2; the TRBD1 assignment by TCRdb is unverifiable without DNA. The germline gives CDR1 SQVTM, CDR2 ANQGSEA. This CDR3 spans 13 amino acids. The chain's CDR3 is CSTREPGAYGYTF.

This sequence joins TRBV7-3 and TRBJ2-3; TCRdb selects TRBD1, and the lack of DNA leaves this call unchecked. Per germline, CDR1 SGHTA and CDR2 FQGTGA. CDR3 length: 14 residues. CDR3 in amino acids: CASSSGGYADTQYF.

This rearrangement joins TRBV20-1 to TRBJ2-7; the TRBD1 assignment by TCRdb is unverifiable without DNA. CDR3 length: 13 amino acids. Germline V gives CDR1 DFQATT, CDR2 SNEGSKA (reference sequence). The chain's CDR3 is CSARATGSYEQYF.

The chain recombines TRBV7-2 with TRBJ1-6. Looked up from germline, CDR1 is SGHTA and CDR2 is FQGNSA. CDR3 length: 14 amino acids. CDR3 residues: CASSLAGNNSPLHF.

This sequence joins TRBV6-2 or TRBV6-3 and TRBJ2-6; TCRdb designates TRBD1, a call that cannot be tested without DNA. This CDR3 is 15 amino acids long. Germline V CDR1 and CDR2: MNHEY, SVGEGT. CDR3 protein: CASSPDHSGANVLTF.

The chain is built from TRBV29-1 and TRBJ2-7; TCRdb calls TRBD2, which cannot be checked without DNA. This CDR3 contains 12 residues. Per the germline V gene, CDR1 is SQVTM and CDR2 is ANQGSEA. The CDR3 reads CSVESGSYEQYF.

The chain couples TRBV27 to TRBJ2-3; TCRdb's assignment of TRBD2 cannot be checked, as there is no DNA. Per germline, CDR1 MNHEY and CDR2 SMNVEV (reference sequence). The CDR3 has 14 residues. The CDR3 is CASSFQRSTDTQYF.

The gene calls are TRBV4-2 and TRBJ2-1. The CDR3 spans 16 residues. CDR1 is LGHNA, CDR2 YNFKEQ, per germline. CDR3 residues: CASSQVQIGSYNEQFF.

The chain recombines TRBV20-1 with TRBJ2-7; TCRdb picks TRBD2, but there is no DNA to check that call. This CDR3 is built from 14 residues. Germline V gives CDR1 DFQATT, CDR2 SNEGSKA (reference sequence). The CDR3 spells CSARDGLADYEQYF.

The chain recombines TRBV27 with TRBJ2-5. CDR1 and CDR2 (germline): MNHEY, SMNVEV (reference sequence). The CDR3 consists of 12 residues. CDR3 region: CASGPREETQYF.

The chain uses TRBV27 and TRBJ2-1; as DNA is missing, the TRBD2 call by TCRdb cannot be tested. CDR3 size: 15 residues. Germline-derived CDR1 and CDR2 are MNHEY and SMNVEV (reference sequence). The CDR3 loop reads CASSFGLGPSVEQFF.